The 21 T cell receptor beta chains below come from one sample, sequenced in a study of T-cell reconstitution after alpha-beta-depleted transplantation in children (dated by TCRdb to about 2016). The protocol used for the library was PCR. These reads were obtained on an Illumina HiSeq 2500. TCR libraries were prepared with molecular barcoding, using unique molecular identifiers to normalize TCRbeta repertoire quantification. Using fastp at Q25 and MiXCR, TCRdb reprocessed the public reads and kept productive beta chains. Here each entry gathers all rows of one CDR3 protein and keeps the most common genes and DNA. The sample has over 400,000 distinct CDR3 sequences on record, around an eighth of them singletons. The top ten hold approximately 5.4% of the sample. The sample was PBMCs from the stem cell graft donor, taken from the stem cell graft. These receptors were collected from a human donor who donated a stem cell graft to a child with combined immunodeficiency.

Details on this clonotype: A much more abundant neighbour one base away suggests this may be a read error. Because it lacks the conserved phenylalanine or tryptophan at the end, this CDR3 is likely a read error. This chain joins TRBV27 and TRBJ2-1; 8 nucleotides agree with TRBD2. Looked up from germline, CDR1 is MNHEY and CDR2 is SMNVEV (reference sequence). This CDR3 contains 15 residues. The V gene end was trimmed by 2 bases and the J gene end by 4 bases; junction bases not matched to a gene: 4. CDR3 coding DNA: TGTGCCAGCAGTTTAGAGAGACTAGCGTACAATGAGCAGTTCTAC. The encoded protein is CASSLERLAYNEQFY.

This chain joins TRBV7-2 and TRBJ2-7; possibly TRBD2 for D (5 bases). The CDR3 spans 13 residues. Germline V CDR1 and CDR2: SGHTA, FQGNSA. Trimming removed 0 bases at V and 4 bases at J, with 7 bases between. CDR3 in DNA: TGTGCCAGCAGCTTAGCGGAGGAGTACGAGCAGTACTTC. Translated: CASSLAEEYEQYF.

This chain's CDR3 is CASSLEGRFHPGGSDTQYF. CDR3 DNA: TGCGCCAGCAGCTTGGAGGGTCGCTTCCATCCCGGGGGCTCGGATACGCAGTATTTT. The chain links TRBV5-1 to TRBJ2-3; D possibly matches TRBD1 or TRBD2 (6 bases each). The ends were cut back, 0 bases at V and 6 bases at J, with 26 bases in the middle. Germline CDR1 reads SGHRS; CDR2 reads YFSETQ. The CDR3 has 19 residues.

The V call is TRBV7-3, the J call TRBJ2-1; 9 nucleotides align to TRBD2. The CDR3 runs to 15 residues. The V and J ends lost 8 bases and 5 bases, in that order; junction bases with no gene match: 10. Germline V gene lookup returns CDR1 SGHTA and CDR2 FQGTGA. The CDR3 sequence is CASSRGSGGNNEQFF. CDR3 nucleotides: TGTGCCAGCTCCCGAGGTAGCGGGGGCAACAATGAGCAGTTCTTC.

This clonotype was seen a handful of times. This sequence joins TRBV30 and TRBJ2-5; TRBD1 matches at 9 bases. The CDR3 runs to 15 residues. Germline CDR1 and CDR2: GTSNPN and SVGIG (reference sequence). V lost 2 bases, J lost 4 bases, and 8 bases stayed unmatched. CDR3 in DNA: TGTGCCTGGAGTCTAACAGGGGGCAACGGAGAGACCCAGTACTTC. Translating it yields CAWSLTGGNGETQYF.

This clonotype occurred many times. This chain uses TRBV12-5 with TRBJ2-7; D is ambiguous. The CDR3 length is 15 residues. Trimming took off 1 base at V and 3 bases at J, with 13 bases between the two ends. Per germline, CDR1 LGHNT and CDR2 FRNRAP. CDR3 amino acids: CASGLDPGVNYEQYF. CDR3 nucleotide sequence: TGTGCTAGTGGTTTGGACCCAGGAGTCAACTACGAGCAGTACTTC.

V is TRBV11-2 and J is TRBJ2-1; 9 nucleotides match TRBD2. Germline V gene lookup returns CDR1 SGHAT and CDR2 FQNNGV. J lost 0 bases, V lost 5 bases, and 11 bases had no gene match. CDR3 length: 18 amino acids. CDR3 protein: CASSQGTSMGVSYNEQFF. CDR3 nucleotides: TGTGCCAGCAGCCAAGGGACTAGCATGGGGGTCTCCTACAATGAGCAGTTCTTC.

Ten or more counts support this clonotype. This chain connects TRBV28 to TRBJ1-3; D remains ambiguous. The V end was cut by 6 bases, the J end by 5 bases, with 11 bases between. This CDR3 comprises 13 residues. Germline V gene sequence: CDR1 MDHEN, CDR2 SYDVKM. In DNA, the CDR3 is TGTGCCAGCAGGCGGACGGGAAGAAACACCATATATTTT. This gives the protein CASRRTGRNTIYF.

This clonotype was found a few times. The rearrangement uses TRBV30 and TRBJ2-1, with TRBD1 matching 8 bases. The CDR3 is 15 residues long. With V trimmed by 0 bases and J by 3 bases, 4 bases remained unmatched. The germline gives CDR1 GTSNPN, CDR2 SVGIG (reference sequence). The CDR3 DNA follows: TGTGCCTGGAGTGTAGGACAGGGCCTCTACAATGAGCAGTTCTTC. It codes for CAWSVGQGLYNEQFF.

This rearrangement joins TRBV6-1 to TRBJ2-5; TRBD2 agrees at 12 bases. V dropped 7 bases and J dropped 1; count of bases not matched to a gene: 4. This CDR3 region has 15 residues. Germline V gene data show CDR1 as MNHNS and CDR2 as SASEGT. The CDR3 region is CASTGLAGTQETQYF. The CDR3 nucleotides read TGTGCCAGCACCGGACTAGCGGGGACCCAAGAGACCCAGTACTTC.

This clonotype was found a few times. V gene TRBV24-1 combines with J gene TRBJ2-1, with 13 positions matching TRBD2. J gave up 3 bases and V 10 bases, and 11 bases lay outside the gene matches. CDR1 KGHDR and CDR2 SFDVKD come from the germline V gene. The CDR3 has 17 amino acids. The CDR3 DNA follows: TGTGCCACTGGAGGACTAGCGGGAGAAGCCGACTACAATGAGCAGTTCTTC. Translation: CATGGLAGEADYNEQFF.

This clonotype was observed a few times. The CDR3 nucleotides are TGTGCCAGCAGCTTAGAGGTCACTAGCGCGCAGTTCTTC. Translation: CASSLEVTSAQFF. The rearrangement uses TRBV7-2 and TRBJ2-1, with 7 bases aligning to TRBD2. Germline CDR1 is SGHTA and CDR2 is FQGNSA. This CDR3 has 13 residues. The V segment lost 1 base and the J segment 12 bases; nucleotides outside the gene matches: 6.

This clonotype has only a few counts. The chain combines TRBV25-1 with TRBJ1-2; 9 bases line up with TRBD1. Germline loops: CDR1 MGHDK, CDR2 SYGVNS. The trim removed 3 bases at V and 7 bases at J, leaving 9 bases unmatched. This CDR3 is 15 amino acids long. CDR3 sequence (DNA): TGTGCCAGCAGTGATTGGGACAGGGAAAGAAGTGGCTACACCTTC. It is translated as CASSDWDRERSGYTF.

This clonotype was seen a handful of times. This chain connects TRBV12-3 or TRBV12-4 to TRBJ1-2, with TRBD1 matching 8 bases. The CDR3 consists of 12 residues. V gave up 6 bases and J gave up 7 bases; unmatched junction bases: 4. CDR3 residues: CASRRTGPGYTF. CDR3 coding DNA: TGTGCCAGCAGGAGGACAGGGCCTGGCTACACCTTC.

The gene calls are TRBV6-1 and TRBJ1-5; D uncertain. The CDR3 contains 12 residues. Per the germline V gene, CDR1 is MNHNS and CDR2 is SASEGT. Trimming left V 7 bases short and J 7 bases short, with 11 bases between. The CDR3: CASNNIPQPQHF. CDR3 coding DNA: TGTGCCAGCAACAACATTCCCCAGCCCCAGCATTTT.

In DNA form, the CDR3 reads TGTGCCAGCAGCTTGAGTCAGGGGGCTTACTATGGCTACACCTTC. The encoded protein is CASSLSQGAYYGYTF. The rearrangement links TRBV5-5 to TRBJ1-2; 8 positions match TRBD1. This CDR3 comprises 15 residues. After removal of 1 base from V and 3 bases from J, the junction contained 5 bases not matched to a gene. Per germline, CDR1 SGHKS and CDR2 YYEKEE (reference sequence).

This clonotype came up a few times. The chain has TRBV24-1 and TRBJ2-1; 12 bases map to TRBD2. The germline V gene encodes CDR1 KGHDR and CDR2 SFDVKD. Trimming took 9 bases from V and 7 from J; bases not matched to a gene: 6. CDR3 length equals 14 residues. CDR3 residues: CATSTSGSKNEQFF. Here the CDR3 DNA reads TGTGCCACCTCGACTAGCGGGAGTAAGAATGAGCAGTTCTTC.

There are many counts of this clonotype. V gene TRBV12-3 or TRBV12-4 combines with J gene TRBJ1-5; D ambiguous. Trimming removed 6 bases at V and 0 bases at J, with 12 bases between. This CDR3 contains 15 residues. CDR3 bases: TGTGCCAGCAGCGCATGGGGATATAGCAATCAGCCCCAGCATTTT. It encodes CASSAWGYSNQPQHF.

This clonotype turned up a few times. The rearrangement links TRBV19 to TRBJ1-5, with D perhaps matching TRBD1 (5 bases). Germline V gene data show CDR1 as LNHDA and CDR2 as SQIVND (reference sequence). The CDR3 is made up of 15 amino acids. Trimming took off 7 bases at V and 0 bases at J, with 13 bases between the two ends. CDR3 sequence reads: CASTHGDYSNQPQHF. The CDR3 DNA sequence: TGTGCCAGTACCCATGGGGACTATAGCAATCAGCCCCAGCATTTT.

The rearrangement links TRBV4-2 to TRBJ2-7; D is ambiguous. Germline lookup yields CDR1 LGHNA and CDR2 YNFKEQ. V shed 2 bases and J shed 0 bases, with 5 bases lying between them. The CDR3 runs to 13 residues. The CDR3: CASSQTDSYEQYF. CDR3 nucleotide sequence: TGTGCCAGCAGCCAAACAGACTCCTACGAGCAGTACTTC.

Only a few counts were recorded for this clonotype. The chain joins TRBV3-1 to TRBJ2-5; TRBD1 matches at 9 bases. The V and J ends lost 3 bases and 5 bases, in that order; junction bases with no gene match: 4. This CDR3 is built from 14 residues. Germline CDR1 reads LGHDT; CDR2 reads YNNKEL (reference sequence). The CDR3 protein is CASSQGTGWETQYF. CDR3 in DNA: TGTGCCAGCAGCCAGGGGACAGGGTGGGAGACCCAGTACTTC.